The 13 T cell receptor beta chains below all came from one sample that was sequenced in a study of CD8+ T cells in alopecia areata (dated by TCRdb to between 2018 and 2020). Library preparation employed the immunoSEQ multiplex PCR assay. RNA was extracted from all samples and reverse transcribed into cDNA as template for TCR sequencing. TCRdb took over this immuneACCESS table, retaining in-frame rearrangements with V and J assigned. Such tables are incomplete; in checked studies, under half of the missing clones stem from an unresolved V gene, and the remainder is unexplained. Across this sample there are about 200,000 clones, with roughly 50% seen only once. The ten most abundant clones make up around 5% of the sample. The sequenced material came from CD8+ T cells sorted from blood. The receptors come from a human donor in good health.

The CDR3 reads CSVEGRQGADEQFF. The CDR3, as DNA: TGCAGCGTTGAGGGGCGACAGGGGGCGGATGAGCAGTTCTTC. The chain employs TRBV29-1 and TRBJ2-1; 10 nucleotides agree with TRBD1. The CDR3 is 14 amino acids. After removal of 3 bases from V and 8 bases from J, the junction contained 7 bases not matched to a gene. Germline assignment: CDR1 SQVTM and CDR2 ANQGSEA.

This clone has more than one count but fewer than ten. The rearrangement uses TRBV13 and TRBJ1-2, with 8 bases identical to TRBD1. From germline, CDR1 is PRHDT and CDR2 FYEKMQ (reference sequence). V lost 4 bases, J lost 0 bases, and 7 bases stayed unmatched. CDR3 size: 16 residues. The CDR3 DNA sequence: TGTGCCAGCAGCTCCCGGGACAGGCCAGCTAACTATGGCTACACCTTC. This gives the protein CASSSRDRPANYGYTF. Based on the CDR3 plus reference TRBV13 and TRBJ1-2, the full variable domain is AAGVIQSPRHLIKEKRETATLKCYPIPRHDTVYWYQQGPGQDPQFLISFYEKMQSDKGSIPDRFSAQQFSDYHSELNMSSLELGDSALYFCASSSRDRPANYGYTFGSGTRLTVV.

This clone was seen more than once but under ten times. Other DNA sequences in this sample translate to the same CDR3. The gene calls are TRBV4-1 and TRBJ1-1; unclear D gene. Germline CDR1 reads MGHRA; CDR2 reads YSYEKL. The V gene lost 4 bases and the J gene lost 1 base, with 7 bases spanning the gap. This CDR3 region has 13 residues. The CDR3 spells CASSPQENTEAFF. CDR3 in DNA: TGCGCCAGCAGCCCCCAAGAGAACACTGAAGCTTTCTTT.

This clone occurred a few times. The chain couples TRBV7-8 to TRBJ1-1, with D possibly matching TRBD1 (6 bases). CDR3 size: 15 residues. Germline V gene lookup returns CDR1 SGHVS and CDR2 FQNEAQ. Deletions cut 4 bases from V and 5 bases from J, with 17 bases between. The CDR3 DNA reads TGTGCCAGCAGCTCCCGGGGGGGCGCTCGGACTGAAGCTTTCTTT. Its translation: CASSSRGGARTEAFF.

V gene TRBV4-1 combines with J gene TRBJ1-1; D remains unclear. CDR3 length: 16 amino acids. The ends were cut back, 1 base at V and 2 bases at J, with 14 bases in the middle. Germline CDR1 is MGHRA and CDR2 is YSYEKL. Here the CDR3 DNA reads TGCGCCAGCAGCCAAGTCGCTGGGCAACTAAACACTGAAGCTTTCTTT. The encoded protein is CASSQVAGQLNTEAFF.

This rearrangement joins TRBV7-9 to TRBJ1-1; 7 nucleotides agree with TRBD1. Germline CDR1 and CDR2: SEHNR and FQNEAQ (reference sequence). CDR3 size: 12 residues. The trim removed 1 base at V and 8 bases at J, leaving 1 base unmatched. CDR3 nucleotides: TGTGCCAGCAGCTTAGGGGGACAGGAAGCTTTCTTT. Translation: CASSLGGQEAFF.

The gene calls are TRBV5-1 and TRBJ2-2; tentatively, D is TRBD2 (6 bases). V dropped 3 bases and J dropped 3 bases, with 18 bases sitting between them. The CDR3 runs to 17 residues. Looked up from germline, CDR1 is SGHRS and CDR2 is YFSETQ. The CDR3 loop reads CASSSPGTEGHTGELFF. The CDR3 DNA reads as TGCGCCAGCAGCTCACCCGGGACGGAGGGACACACCGGGGAGCTGTTTTTT.

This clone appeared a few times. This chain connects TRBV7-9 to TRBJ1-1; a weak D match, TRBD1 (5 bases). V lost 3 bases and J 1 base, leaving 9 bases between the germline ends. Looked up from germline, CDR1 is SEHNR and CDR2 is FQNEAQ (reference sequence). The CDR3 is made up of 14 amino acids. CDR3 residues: CASSFTGQNTEAFF. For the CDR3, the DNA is TGTGCCAGCAGCTTTACAGGACAGAACACTGAAGCTTTCTTT.

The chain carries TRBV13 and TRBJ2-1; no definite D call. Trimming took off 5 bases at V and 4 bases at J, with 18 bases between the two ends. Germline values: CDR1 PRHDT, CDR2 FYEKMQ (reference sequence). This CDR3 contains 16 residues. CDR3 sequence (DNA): TGTGCCAGCAGCCAAGAAGCTACGGCAGGTTACAATGAGCAGTTCTTC. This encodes CASSQEATAGYNEQFF.

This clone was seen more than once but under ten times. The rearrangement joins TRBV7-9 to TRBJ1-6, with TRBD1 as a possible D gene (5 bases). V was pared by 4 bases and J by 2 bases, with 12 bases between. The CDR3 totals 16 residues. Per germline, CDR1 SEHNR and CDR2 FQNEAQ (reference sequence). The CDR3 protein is CASSSLRGAYNSPLHF. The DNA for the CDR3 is TGTGCCAGCAGCTCACTCCGGGGCGCCTATAATTCACCCCTCCACTTT.

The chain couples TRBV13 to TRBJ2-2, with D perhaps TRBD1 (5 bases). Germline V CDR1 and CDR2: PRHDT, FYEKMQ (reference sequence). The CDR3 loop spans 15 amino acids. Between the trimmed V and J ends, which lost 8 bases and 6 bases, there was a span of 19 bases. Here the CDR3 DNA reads TGTGCCAGCGCTCTATCAGGGATGACGTCCGGGGAGCTGTTTTTT. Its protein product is CASALSGMTSGELFF.

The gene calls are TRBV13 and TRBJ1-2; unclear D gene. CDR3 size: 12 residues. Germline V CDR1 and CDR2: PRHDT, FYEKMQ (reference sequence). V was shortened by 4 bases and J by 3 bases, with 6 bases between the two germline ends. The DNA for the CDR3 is TGTGCCAGCAGCTACACAGACTATGGCTACACCTTC. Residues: CASSYTDYGYTF.

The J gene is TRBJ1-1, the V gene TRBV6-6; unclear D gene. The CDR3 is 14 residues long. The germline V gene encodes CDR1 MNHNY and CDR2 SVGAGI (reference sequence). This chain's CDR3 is CSIRAWFGDTEAFF. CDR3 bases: TGTTCCATTAGGGCCTGGTTTGGGGACACTGAAGCTTTCTTT.